This T cell receptor (beta chain) was recovered during a study of blood T cell repertoires in COVID-19. On the study more broadly: Samples came from the United States, Italy and Spain, spanning acute and convalescent COVID-19. T cells, B-cell-depleted T cells, or PBMCs supplied cDNA or gDNA.

J was trimmed by 2 bases and V by 1 base; bases with no gene match: 9. The germline V gene encodes CDR1 SGHVS and CDR2 FQNEAQ. This CDR3 contains 18 residues. Original processing notes: The assay estimated nucleated cells by amplifying reference gene primers. The method was immunoSEQ multiplex PCR; TCRdb's version includes in-frame clones alone and lacks a portion of them. That table gives V, J and clone size, and the DNA gave D and trimming. This sample carries approximately 140,000 clones, 86% of them seen once, and the ten largest clones take 7% to 10%. The source of this sequence is a woman in her sixties with acute or convalescent COVID-19. Material for sequencing was peripheral blood. The chain joins TRBV7-8 to TRBJ2-7, with 12 bases lining up with TRBD2. CDR3 protein: CASSLGGLAGGPTYEQYF. The CDR3 nucleotides read TGTGCCAGCAGCTTAGGTGGGCTAGCGGGGGGGCCGACCTACGAGCAGTACTTC.